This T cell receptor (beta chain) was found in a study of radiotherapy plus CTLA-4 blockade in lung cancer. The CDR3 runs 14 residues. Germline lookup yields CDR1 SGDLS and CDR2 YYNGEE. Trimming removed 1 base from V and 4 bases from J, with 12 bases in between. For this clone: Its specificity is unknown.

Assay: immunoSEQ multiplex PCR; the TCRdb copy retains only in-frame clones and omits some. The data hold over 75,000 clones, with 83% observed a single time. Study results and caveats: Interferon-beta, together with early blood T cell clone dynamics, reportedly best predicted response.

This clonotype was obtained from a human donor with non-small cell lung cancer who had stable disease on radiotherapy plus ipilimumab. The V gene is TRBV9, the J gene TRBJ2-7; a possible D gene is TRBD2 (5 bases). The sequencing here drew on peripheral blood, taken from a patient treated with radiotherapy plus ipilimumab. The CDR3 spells CASSVNGGDYEQYF. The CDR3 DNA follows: TGTGCCAGCAGCGTAAACGGAGGTGATTACGAGCAGTACTTC.